This T cell receptor (beta chain) was identified in a study of cytomegalovirus exposure and HLA in healthy donors. At the level of the study: Samples from HLA-typed donors yielded about 85 million unique TCRs in an early data release. Study outcomes and limitations: Overall, approximately 180 TCR beta chains were annotated as cytomegalovirus-associated. It emerged from a later analysis that several of the most significant clusters appeared to be linked to common viral pathogens.

The PCR had 60 Vbeta and 13 Jbeta primers. Libraries were prepared by immunoSEQ multiplex PCR; TCRdb keeps only in-frame clonotypes and omits some of them. This table holds 150,000 to 200,000 clones, roughly four fifths found once. V lost 6 bases to trimming and J lost 3 bases; unmatched junction nucleotides: 7. From germline, CDR1 is MDHEN and CDR2 SYDVKM. The CDR3 is 15 residues long. This clone has just one count. What it binds is unknown. The rearrangement uses TRBV28 and TRBJ1-5; TRBD1 aligns across 8 bases. The sequenced material came from PBMCs. The receptor was derived from a man between 40 and 49 years old in good health and CMV-seropositive. CDR3 coding DNA: TGTGCCAGCAGAACTACAGGGGGAACCAATCAGCCCCAGCATTTT. The encoded protein is CASRTTGGTNQPQHF.